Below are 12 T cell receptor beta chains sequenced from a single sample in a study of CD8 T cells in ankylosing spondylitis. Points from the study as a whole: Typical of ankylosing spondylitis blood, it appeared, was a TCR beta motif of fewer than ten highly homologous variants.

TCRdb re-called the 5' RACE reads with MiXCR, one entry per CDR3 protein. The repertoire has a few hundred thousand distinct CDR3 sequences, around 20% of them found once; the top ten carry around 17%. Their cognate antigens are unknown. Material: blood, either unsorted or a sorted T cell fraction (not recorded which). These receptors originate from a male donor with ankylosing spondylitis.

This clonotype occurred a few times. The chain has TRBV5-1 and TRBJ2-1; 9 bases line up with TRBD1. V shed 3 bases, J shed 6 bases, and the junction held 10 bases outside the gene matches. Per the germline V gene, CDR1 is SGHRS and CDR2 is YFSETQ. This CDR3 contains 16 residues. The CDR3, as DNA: TGCGCCAGCAGCTCCGGGATGGGACAGGGCTTCAATGAGCAGTTCTTC. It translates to CASSSGMGQGFNEQFF.

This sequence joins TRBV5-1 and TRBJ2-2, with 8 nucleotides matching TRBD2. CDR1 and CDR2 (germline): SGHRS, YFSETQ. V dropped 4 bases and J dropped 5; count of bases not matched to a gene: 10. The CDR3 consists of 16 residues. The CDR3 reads CASSQGLVRGTGELFF. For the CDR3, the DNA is TGCGCCAGCAGCCAGGGACTAGTTCGAGGTACCGGGGAGCTGTTTTTT.

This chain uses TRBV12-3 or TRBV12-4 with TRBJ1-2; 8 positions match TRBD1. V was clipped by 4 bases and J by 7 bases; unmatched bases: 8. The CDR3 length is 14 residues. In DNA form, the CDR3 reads TGTGCCAGCAGTTCAGACAGGGGCTTGGGTGGCTACACCTTC. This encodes CASSSDRGLGGYTF.

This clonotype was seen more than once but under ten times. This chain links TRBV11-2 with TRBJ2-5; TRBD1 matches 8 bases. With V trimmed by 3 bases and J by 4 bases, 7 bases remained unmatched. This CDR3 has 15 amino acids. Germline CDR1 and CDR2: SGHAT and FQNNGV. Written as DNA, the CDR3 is TGTGCCAGCAGCTTCAGTTCGACAGGGGCAGAGACCCAGTACTTC. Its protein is CASSFSSTGAETQYF.

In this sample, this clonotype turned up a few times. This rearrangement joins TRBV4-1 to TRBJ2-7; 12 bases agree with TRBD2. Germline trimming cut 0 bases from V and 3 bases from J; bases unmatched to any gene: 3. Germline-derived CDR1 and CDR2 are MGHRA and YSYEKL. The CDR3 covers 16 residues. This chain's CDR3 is CASSQERLAGDYEQYF. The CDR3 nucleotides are TGCGCCAGCAGCCAAGAACGACTAGCGGGGGACTACGAGCAGTACTTC.

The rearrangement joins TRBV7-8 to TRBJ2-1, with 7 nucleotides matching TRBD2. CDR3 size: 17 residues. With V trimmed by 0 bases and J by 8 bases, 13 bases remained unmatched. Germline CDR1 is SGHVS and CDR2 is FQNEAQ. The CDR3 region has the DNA TGTGCCAGCAGCTTAGCGATGTTATGGGGGGGTAGGGATGAGCAGTTCTTC. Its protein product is CASSLAMLWGGRDEQFF. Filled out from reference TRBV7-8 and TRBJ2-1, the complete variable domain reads GAGVSQSPRYKVAKRGQDVALRCDPISGHVSLFWYQQALGQGPEFLTYFQNEAQLDKSGLPSDRFFAERPEGSVSTLKIQRTQQEDSAVYLCASSLAMLWGGRDEQFFGPGTRLTVL.

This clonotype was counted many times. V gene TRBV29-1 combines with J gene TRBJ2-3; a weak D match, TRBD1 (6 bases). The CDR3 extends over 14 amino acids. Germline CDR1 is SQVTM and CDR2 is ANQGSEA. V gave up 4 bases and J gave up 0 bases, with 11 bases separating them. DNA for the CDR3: TGCAGCGTTGCGTTCAGGGGCAGCACAGATACGCAGTATTTT. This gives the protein CSVAFRGSTDTQYF.

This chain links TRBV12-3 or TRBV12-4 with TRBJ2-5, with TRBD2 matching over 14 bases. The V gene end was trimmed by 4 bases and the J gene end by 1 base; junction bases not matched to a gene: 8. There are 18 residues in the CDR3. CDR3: CASSSGLAGVGFQETQYF. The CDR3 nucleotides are TGTGCCAGCAGTTCGGGACTAGCGGGAGTTGGGTTCCAAGAGACCCAGTACTTC.

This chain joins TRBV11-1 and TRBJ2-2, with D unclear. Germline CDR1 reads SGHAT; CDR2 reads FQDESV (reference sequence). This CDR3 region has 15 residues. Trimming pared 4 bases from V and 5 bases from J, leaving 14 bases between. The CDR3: CASSSNPDLTGELFF. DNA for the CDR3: TGTGCCAGCAGCTCCAATCCCGACCTAACCGGGGAGCTGTTTTTT.

The CDR3 DNA reads TGCGCCAGCAGCTCCCCGGGGCCTGCCGCTAGCGGGAAAGAGACCCAGTACTTC. Translated: CASSSPGPAASGKETQYF. The J gene is TRBJ2-5, the V gene TRBV5-1, with 9 bases matching TRBD2. This CDR3 comprises 18 residues. Germline V gene data show CDR1 as SGHRS and CDR2 as YFSETQ. V trimming: 3 bases; J trimming: 3 bases; junction bases outside the gene matches: 15. The full variable domain, rest sourced from reference TRBV5-1 and TRBJ2-5, is KAGVTQTPRYLIKTRGQQVTLSCSPISGHRSVSWYQQTPGQGLQFLFEYFSETQRNKGNFPGRFSGRQFSNSRSEMNVSTLELGDSALYLCASSSPGPAASGKETQYFGPGTRLLVL.

CDR3 coding DNA: TGTGCCAGCAGACCGGACGGATATGGCTACACCTTC. It is translated as CASRPDGYGYTF. The chain has TRBV12-3 or TRBV12-4 and TRBJ1-2; D not certain. Trimming took 6 bases from V and 5 from J, leaving 10 bases between them. The CDR3 covers 12 residues.

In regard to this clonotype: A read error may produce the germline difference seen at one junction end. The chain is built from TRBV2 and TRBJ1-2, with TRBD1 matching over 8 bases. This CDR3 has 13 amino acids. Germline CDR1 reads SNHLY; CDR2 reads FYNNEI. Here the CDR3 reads CASSERQGAHEDF. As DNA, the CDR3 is TGTGCCAGCAGTGAAAGGCAGGGGGCCCACGAAGACTTC.